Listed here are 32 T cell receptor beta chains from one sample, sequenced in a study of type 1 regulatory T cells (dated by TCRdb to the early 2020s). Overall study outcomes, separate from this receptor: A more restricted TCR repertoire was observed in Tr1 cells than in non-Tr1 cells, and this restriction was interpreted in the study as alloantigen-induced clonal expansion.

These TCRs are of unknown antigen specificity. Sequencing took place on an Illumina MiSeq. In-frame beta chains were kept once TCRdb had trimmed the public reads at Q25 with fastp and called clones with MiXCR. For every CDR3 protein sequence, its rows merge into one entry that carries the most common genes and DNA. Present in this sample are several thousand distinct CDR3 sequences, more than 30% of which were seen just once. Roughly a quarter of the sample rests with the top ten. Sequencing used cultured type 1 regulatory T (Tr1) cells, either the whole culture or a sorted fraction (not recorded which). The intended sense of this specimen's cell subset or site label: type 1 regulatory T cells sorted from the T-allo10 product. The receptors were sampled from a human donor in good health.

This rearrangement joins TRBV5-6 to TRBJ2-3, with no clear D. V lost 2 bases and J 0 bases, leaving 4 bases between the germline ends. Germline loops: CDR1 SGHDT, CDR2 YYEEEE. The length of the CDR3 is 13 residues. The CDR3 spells CASSLGSTDTQYF. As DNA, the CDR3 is TGTGCCAGCAGCTTAGGGAGCACAGATACGCAGTATTTT.

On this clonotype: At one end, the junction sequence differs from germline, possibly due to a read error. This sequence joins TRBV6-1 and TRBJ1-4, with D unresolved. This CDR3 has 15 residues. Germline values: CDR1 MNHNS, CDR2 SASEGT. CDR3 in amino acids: CATGEGVITNEKMFF. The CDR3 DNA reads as TGTGCCACCGGGGAAGGAGTGATAACTAATGAAAAAATGTTTTTT.

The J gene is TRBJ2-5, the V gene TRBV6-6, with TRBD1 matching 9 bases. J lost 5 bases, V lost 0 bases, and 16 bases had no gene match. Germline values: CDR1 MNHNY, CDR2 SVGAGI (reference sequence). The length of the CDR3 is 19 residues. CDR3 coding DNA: TGTGCCAGCAGTTACTCCAGGGGACAGGGCAATCCCAATGGGGAGACCCAGTACTTC. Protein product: CASSYSRGQGNPNGETQYF.

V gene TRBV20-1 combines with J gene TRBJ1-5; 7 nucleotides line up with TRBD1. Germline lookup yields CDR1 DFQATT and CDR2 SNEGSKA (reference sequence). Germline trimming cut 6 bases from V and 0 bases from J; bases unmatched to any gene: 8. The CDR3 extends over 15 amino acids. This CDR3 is CSAHRDSYSNQPQHF. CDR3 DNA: TGCAGTGCCCACCGGGACAGCTATAGCAATCAGCCCCAGCATTTT.

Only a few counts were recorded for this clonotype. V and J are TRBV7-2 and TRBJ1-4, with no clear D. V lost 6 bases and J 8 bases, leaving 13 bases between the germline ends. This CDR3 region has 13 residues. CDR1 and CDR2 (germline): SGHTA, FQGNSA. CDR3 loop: CASSRGFWEKLFF. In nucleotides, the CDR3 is TGTGCCAGCAGTCGAGGTTTTTGGGAAAAACTGTTTTTT.

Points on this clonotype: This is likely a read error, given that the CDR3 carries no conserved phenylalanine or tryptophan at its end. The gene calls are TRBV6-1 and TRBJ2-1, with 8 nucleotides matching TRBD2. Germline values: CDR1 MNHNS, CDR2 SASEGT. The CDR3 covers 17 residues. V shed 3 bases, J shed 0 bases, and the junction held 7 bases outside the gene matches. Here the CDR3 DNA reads TGTGCCAGCAGTGATTTTATCGGGACTAGCTCCTACAATGAGCAGTTCCTC. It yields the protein CASSDFIGTSSYNEQFL.

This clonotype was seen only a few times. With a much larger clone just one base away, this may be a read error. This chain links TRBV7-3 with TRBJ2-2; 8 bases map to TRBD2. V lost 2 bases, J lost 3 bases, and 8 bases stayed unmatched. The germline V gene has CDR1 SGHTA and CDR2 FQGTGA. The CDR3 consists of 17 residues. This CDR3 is CASSLLSRGGYTGELFF. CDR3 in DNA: TGTGCCAGCAGCTTACTTTCCCGGGGGGGTTACACCGGGGAGCTGTTTTTT.

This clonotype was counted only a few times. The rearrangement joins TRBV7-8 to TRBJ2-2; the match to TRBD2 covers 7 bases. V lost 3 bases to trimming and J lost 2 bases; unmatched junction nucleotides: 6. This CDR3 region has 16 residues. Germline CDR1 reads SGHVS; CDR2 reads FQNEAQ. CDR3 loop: CASSFRAGQNTGELFF. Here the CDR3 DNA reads TGTGCCAGCAGCTTTCGAGCGGGGCAAAACACCGGGGAGCTGTTTTTT.

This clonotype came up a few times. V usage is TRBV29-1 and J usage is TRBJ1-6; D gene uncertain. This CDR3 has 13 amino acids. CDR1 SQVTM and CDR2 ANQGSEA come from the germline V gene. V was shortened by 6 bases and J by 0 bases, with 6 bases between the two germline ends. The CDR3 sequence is CSVASSYNSPLHF. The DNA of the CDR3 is TGCAGCGTGGCAAGCTCCTATAATTCACCCCTCCACTTT.

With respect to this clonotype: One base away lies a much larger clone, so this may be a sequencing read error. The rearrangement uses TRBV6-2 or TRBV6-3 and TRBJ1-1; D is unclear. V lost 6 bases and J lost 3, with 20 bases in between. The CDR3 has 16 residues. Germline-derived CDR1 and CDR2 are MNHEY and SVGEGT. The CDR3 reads CASSTPLERMDTEAFF. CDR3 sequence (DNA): TGTGCCAGCAGCACCCCCTTGGAAAGAATGGACACTGAAGCTTTCTTT.

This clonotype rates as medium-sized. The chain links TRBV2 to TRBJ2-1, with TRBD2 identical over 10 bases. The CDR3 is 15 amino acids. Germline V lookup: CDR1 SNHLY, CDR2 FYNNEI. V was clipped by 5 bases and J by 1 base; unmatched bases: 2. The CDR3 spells CASSIAGGSYNEQFF. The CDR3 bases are TGTGCCAGCAGTATAGCGGGAGGATCCTACAATGAGCAGTTCTTC. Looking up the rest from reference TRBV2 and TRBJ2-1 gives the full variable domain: EPEVTQTPSHQVTQMGQEVILRCVPISNHLYFYWYRQILGQKVEFLVSFYNNEISEKSEIFDDQFSVERPDGSNFTLKIRSTKLEDSAMYFCASSIAGGSYNEQFFGPGTRLTVL.

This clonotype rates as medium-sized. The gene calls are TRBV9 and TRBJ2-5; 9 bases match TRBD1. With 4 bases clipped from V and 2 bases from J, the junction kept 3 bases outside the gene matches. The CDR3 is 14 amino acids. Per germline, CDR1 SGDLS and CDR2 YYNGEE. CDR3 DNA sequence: TGTGCCAGCAGCCCCGGACAGGGGCAAGAGACCCAGTACTTC. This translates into CASSPGQGQETQYF.

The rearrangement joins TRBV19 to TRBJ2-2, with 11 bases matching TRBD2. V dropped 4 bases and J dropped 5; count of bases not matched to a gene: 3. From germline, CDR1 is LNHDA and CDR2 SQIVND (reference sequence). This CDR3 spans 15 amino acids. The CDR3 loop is CASSRGLAVTGELFF. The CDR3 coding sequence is TGTGCCAGTAGTAGGGGACTAGCGGTAACCGGGGAGCTGTTTTTT.

The CDR3 DNA is TGTGCCAGCAGCTCCGGGACTAGCGGAGGTGAGCAGTTCTTC. Its translation is CASSSGTSGGEQFF. The gene calls are TRBV5-5 and TRBJ2-1; 11 bases match TRBD2. There are 14 residues in the CDR3. The ends lost 3 bases at V and 9 bases at J; junction bases unmatched: 5. Per the germline V gene, CDR1 is SGHKS and CDR2 is YYEKEE (reference sequence).

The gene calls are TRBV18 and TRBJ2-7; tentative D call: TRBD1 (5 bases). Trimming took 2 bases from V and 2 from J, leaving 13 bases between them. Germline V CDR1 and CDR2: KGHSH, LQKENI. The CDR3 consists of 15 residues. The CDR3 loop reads CASSPRAGQTYEQYF. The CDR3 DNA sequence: TGTGCCAGCTCACCAAGGGCAGGGCAGACCTACGAGCAGTACTTC. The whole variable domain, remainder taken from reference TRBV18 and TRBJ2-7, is NAGVMQNPRHLVRRRGQEARLRCSPMKGHSHVYWYRQLPEEGLKFMVYLQKENIIDESGMPKERFSAEFPKEGPSILRIQQVVRGDSAAYFCASSPRAGQTYEQYFGPGTRLTVT.

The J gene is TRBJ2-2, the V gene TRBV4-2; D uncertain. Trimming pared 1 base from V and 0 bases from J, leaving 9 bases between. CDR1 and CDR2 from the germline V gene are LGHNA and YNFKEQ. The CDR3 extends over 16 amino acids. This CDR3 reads CASSQGSAANTGELFF. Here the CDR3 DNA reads TGTGCCAGCAGCCAAGGATCGGCCGCGAACACCGGGGAGCTGTTTTTT.

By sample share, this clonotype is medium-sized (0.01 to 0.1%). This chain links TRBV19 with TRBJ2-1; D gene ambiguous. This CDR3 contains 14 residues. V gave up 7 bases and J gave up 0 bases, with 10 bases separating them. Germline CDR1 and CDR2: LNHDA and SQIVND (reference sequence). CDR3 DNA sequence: TGTGCCAGTAAGGAACGGGCCTCCTACAATGAGCAGTTCTTC. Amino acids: CASKERASYNEQFF.

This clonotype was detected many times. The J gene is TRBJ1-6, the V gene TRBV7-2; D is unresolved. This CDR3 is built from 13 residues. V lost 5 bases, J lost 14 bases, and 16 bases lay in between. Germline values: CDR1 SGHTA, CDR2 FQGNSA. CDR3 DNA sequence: TGTGCCAGCAGCCTTAGATACGGTAGCACCCTCCACTTT. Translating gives CASSLRYGSTLHF.

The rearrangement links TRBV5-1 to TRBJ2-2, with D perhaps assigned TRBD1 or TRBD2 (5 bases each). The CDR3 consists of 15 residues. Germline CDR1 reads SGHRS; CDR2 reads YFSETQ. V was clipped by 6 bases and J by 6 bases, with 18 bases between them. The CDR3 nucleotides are TGCGCCAGCAACCCCGGGTTGGGGGATTCCGGGGAGCTGTTTTTT. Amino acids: CASNPGLGDSGELFF.

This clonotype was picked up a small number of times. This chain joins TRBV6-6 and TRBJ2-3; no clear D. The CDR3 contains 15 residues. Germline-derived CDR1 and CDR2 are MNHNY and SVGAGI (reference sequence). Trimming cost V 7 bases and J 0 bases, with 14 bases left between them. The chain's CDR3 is CASTSTSASTDTQYF. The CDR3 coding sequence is TGTGCCAGCACCTCAACGAGCGCCAGCACAGATACGCAGTATTTT.

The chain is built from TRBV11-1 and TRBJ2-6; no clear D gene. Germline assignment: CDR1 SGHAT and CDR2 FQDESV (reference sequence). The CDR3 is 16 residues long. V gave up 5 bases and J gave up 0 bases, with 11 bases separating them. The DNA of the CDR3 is TGTGCCAGCAGCCCCTACCTGCACTCTGGGGCCAACGTCCTGACTTTC. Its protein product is CASSPYLHSGANVLTF.

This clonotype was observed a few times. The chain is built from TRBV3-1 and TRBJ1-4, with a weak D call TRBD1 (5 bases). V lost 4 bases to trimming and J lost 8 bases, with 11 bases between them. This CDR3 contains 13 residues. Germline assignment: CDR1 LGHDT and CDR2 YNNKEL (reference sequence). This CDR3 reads CASSPWGEEKLFF. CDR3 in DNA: TGTGCCAGCAGCCCGTGGGGGGAGGAAAAACTGTTTTTT.

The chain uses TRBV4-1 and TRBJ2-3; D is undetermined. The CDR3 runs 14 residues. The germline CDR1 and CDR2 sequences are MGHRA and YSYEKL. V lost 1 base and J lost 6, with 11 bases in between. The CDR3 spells CASSQVGFVDTQYF. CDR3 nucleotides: TGCGCCAGCAGCCAAGTAGGGTTCGTGGATACGCAGTATTTT.

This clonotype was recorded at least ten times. CDR3 sequence: CANKPGTNTDTQYF. CDR3 coding DNA: TGTGCCAACAAACCGGGAACGAACACAGATACGCAGTATTTT. The chain is built from TRBV2 and TRBJ2-3; D might be TRBD2 (5 bases). The CDR3 runs to 14 residues. Per germline, CDR1 SNHLY and CDR2 FYNNEI. V was pared by 10 bases and J by 2 bases, with 16 bases between.

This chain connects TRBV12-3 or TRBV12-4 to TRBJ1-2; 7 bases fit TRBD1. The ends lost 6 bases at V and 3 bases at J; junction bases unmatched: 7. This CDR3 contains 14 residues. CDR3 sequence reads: CASRRTGADYGYTF. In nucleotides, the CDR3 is TGTGCCAGCAGACGAACAGGGGCAGACTATGGCTACACCTTC.

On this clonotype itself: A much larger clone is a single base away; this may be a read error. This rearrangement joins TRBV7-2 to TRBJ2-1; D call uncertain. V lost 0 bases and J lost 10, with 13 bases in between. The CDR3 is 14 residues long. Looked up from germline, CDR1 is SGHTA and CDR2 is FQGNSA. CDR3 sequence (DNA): TGTGCCAGCAGCTTAGCGGACCCGATCGGGGAGCAGTTCTTC. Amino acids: CASSLADPIGEQFF.

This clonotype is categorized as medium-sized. DNA for the CDR3: TGTGCCAGCATTGGGTTAGCGTCCCCCGGGGAGCTGTTTTTT. It encodes CASIGLASPGELFF. V is TRBV28 and J is TRBJ2-2, with D tentatively TRBD2 (5 bases). The CDR3 contains 14 residues. Trimming stripped 7 bases from V and 6 bases from J, with 15 bases between. Germline V gene data show CDR1 as MDHEN and CDR2 as SYDVKM.

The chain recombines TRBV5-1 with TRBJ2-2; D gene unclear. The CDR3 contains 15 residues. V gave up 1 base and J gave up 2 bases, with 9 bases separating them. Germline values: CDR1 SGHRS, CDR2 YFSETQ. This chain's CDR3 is CASSLLGSNTGELFF. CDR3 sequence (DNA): TGCGCCAGCAGCTTGTTAGGGTCTAACACCGGGGAGCTGTTTTTT.

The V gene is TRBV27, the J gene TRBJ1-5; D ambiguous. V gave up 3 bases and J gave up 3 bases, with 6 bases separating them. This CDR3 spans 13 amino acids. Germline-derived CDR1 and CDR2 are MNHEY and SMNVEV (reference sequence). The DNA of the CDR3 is TGTGCCAGCAGTTTGGTGGCCAATCAGCCCCAGCATTTT. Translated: CASSLVANQPQHF.

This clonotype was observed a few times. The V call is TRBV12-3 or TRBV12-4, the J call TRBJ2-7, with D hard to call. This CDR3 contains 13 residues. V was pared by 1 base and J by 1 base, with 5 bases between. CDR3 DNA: TGTGCCAGCAGTTTAGACGGGTCCTACGAGCAGTACTTC. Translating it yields CASSLDGSYEQYF.

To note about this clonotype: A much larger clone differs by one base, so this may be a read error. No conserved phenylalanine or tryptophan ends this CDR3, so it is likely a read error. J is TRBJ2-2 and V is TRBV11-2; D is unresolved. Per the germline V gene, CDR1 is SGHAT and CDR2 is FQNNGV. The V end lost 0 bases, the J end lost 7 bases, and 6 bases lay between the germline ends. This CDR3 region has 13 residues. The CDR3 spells CASSLDGIGELFY. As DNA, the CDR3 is TGTGCCAGCAGCTTAGACGGAATCGGGGAGCTGTTTTAT.

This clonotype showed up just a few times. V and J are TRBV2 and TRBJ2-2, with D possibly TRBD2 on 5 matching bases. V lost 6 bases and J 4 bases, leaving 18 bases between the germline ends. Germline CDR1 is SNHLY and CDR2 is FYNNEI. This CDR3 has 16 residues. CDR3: CASSSRESTITGELFF. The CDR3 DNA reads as TGTGCCAGCAGCAGCCGGGAATCGACAATCACCGGGGAGCTGTTTTTT.